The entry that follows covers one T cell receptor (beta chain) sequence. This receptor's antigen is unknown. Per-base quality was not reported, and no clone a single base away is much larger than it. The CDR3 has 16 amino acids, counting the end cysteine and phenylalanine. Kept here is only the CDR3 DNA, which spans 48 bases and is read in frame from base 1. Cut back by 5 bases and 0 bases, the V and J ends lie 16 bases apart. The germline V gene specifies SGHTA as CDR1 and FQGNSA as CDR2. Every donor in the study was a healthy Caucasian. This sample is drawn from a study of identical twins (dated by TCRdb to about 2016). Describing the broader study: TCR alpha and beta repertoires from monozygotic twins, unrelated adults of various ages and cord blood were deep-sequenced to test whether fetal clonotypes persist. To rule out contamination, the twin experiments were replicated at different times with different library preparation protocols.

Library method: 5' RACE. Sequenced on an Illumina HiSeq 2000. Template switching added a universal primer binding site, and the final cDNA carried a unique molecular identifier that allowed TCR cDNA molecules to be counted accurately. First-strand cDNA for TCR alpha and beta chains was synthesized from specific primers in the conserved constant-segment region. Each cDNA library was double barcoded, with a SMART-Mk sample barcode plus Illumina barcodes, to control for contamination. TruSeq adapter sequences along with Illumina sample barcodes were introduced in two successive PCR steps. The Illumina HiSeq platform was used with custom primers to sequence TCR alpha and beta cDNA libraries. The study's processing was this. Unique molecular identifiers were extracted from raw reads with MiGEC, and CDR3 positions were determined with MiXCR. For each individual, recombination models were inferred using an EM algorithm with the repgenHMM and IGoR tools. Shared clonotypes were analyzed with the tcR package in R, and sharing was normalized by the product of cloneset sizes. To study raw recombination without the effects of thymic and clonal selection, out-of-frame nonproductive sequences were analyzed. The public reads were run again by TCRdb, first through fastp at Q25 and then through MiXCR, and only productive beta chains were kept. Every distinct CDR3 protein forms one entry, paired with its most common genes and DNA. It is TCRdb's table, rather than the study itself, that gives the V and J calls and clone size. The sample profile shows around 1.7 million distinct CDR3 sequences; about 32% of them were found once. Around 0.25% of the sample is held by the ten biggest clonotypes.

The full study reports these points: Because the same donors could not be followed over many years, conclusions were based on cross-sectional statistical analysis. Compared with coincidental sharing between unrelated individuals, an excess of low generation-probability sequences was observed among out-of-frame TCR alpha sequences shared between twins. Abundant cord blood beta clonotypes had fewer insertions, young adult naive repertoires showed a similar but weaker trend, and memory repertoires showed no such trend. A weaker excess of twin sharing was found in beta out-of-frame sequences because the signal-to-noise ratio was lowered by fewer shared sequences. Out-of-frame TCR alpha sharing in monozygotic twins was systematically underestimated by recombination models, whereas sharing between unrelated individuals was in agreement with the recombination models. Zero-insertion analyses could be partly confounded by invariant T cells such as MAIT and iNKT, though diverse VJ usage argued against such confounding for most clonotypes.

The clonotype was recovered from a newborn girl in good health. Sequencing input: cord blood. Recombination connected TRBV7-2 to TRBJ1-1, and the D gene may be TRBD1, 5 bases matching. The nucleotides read TGTGCCAGCAGCGCCACCTGGGGCAGACTGAACACTGAAGCTTTCTTT. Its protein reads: CASSATWGRLNTEAFF.